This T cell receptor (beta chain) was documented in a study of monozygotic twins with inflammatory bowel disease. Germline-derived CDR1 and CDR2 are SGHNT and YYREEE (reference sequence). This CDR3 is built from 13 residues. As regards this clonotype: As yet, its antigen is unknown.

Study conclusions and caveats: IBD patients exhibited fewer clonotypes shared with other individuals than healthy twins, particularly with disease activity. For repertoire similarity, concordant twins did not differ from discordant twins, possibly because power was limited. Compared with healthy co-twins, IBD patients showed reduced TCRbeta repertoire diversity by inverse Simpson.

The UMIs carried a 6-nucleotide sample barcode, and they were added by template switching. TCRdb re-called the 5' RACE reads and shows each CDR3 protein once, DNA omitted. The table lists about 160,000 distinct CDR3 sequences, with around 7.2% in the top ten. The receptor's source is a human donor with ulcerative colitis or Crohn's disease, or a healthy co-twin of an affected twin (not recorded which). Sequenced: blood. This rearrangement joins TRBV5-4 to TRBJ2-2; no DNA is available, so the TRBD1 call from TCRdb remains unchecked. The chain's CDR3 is CASSHPGSGELFF.